This is a list of T cell receptor beta chains from one sample in a study of response to subunit inactivated influenza vaccine. TCRdb independently ran MiXCR on the RT-PCR reads; one entry per CDR3 protein. The sample includes about 540,000 distinct CDR3 sequences, approximately 22% of them seen just once. These data are also associated with another study on T cells expressing NK-cell markers.

The source was CD4+ T cells sorted from PBMCs, collected less than 13 days after vaccination. The origin of the receptors is a man between 45 and 60 years old who received an inactivated influenza vaccine. CDR3s leave out the opening cysteine and the closing phenylalanine or tryptophan.

TRBJ1-4,TRBV4-1,ASSHPGKKEKLF
TRBJ2-1,TRBV7-2,ASSVDRGLYNEQF
TRBJ2-7,TRBV12-3/TRBV12-4,ASTVGGAAYEQY
TRBJ2-1,TRBV15,ATSSLTGAIYNEQF
TRBJ2-1,TRBV14,ASSQMTYNEQF
TRBJ2-3,TRBV20-1,SARPGETPTDTQY
TRBJ2-7,TRBV4-3,ASSQGAYYEQY
TRBJ2-7,TRBV29-1,SVEAVIAGGTEQY
TRBJ2-3,TRBV20-1,SARDWGTSTDTQY
TRBJ2-3,TRBV20-1,SARKLAGDMGY
TRBJ2-7,TRBV7-2,ASSTRLAGKYEQY
TRBJ2-7,TRBV29-1,SVGAGGIRYEQY
TRBJ2-7,TRBV6-5,ASSYTPTGAGGSYEQY
TRBJ1-4,TRBV28,ASSLGRVEKLF
TRBJ2-3,TRBV20-1,SASLPSGYTDTQY
TRBJ2-3,TRBV20-1,SGARGWTDTQY
TRBJ2-3,TRBV30,AWGAKKGTTDTQY